This T cell receptor beta chain was documented in a study of siplizumab effects on memory and regulatory T cells. General study results and limits: Memory cells seemed less diverse than naive T cells, which also seemed major contributors to the alloresponse.

In regard to this clone: Its antigen is as yet unknown.

Measured with immunoSEQ multiplex PCR; TCRdb has only the in-frame clones, and not every one. The data hold 110,000 or so clones, with 93% observed a single time. CDR3 length equals 15 residues. From germline, CDR1 is KGHSH and CDR2 LQKENI. Trimming took off 3 bases at V and 0 bases at J, with 9 bases between the two ends. The sample comprised non-Treg CD4+ T cells sorted from blood. The clonotype originates from a human donor in good health. This chain connects TRBV18 to TRBJ2-1; D tentatively fits TRBD1 or TRBD2 (5 bases each). The CDR3 sequence is CASSPGRSSYNEQFF. The CDR3 coding sequence is TGTGCCAGCTCACCGGGACGGAGCTCCTACAATGAGCAGTTCTTC.